The next 32 T cell receptor beta chains were all read from a single sample in a study of cytotoxic CD8 clonotypes in ibrutinib-treated CLL. The data were produced by immunoSEQ multiplex PCR, yet TCRdb's version contains in-frame clones alone and is incomplete. Among about 80,000 clones, roughly 77% were seen once, and the ten largest hold approximately 5.1%. This sample comprised PBMCs, obtained after 12 months of ibrutinib treatment. All receptors come from a human donor with chronic lymphocytic leukemia.

The rearrangement uses TRBV5-1 and TRBJ2-6; 7 bases match TRBD1. This CDR3 is built from 17 residues. Germline V lookup: CDR1 SGHRS, CDR2 YFSETQ. Trimming removed 4 bases from V and 1 base from J; junction bases left unmatched: 8. The CDR3 protein is CASSPRTGQSGANVLTF. In DNA, the CDR3 is TGCGCCAGCAGCCCCCGGACAGGCCAGTCTGGGGCCAACGTCCTGACTTTC.

This rearrangement joins TRBV10-3 to TRBJ1-2; 10 bases line up with TRBD1. With 7 bases clipped from V and 2 bases from J, the junction kept 4 bases outside the gene matches. This CDR3 has 14 amino acids. Germline-derived CDR1 and CDR2 are ENHRY and SYGVKD. The chain's CDR3 is CAITPDRGNYGYTF. CDR3 DNA: TGTGCCATCACTCCGGACAGGGGGAACTATGGCTACACCTTC.

This clone turned up a few times. The chain combines TRBV28 with TRBJ2-3; no definite D call. V lost 3 bases to trimming and J lost 6 bases, with 4 bases between them. Germline CDR1 reads MDHEN; CDR2 reads SYDVKM. The CDR3 covers 11 residues. CDR3 in amino acids: CASSLGDTQYF. The CDR3 bases are TGTGCCAGCAGTTTGGGGGATACGCAGTATTTT.

The chain recombines TRBV19 with TRBJ2-1, with D possibly matching TRBD2 (5 bases). V lost 5 bases to trimming and J lost 3 bases, with 17 bases between them. The length of the CDR3 is 16 residues. Germline CDR1 and CDR2: LNHDA and SQIVND (reference sequence). CDR3 amino acids: CASSLGPLVGYNEQFF. In nucleotides, the CDR3 is TGTGCCAGTAGTTTGGGTCCACTAGTGGGCTACAATGAGCAGTTCTTC.

This chain links TRBV6-6 with TRBJ2-7, with 11 positions matching TRBD2. The ends lost 6 bases at V and 7 bases at J; junction bases unmatched: 8. The CDR3 has 14 residues. Germline values: CDR1 MNHNY, CDR2 SVGAGI (reference sequence). The CDR3 spells CASRTTSGIGEQYF. The CDR3 nucleotides are TGTGCCAGCAGGACGACTAGCGGGATCGGGGAGCAGTACTTC.

This chain links TRBV7-9 with TRBJ2-3; TRBD2 matches 7 bases. The CDR3 is 16 residues long. Trimming removed 3 bases from V and 2 bases from J; junction bases left unmatched: 8. Germline CDR1 and CDR2: SEHNR and FQNEAQ (reference sequence). CDR3 coding DNA: TGTGCCAGCAGCTTGGGGGAAGCGGGGCACACAGATACGCAGTATTTT. Translating gives CASSLGEAGHTDTQYF.

The chain carries TRBV19 and TRBJ1-1; D is possibly TRBD1 (6 bases). CDR1 is LNHDA, CDR2 SQIVND, per germline (reference sequence). Trimming left V 1 base short and J 7 bases short, with 22 bases between. This CDR3 contains 17 residues. The CDR3 DNA follows: TGTGCCAGTAGTATAGGGGCCGGGGGCCCCCGTGGATTTGAAGCTTTCTTT. It is translated as CASSIGAGGPRGFEAFF.

The chain links TRBV27 to TRBJ1-6; no clear D gene. CDR3 length: 12 amino acids. Germline V lookup: CDR1 MNHEY, CDR2 SMNVEV (reference sequence). The V and J ends lost 6 bases and 10 bases respectively, with 10 bases between them. The CDR3 protein is CASSFPRSPLHF. The CDR3 DNA follows: TGTGCCAGCAGCTTCCCCAGGTCACCCCTCCACTTT.

The genes are TRBV5-1 and TRBJ2-7, with 8 positions matching TRBD2. J gave up 4 bases and V 4 bases, and 7 bases lay outside the gene matches. The length of the CDR3 is 14 residues. From germline, CDR1 is SGHRS and CDR2 YFSETQ. CDR3 in amino acids: CASSGGSSGYEQYF. The CDR3 nucleotides read TGCGCCAGCAGCGGGGGGTCTAGCGGGTACGAGCAGTACTTC.

This chain uses TRBV28 with TRBJ1-1; 7 bases align to TRBD1. Looked up from germline, CDR1 is MDHEN and CDR2 is SYDVKM. This CDR3 contains 16 residues. J lost 11 bases, V lost 7 bases, and 22 bases had no gene match. CDR3 in amino acids: CASTMGPGQFQPGAFF. The CDR3 bases are TGTGCCAGCACCATGGGCCCGGGACAGTTCCAACCCGGGGCTTTCTTT.

The genes are TRBV7-3 and TRBJ2-2; D ambiguous. Trimming cost V 0 bases and J 6 bases, with 8 bases left between them. Germline V gene sequence: CDR1 SGHTA, CDR2 FQGTGA. This CDR3 comprises 14 residues. The DNA of the CDR3 is TGTGCCAGCAGCTTAACCGGGTCCCCCGGGGAGCTGTTTTTT. The encoded protein is CASSLTGSPGELFF. The whole variable domain, filled in from reference TRBV7-3 and TRBJ2-2, reads GAGVSQTPSNKVTEKGKYVELRCDPISGHTALYWYRQSLGQGPEFLIYFQGTGAADDSGLPNDRFFAVRPEGSVSTLKIQRTERGDSAVYLCASSLTGSPGELFFGEGSRLTVL.

This chain links TRBV7-2 with TRBJ2-3, with 8 nucleotides matching TRBD2. The CDR3 loop spans 14 amino acids. V lost 5 bases and J lost 6; bases outside the gene matches: 7. The germline CDR1 and CDR2 sequences are SGHTA and FQGNSA. The CDR3, as DNA: TGTGCCAGCAGCCCCCGGGGGGGCGGGGATACGCAGTATTTT. Translated: CASSPRGGGDTQYF.

The rearrangement joins TRBV6-5 to TRBJ2-3; D is possibly TRBD1 or TRBD2 (5 bases each). From germline, CDR1 is MNHEY and CDR2 SVGAGI. This CDR3 region has 15 residues. Trimming removed 3 bases from V and 0 bases from J, with 10 bases in between. The CDR3 coding sequence is TGTGCCAGCAGTTATTGGGGCGGGAGCACAGATACGCAGTATTTT. Translating gives CASSYWGGSTDTQYF.

This chain connects TRBV9 to TRBJ2-4, with a tentative D call TRBD2 (6 bases). V was trimmed by 4 bases and J by 8 bases, leaving 19 bases between them. The germline V gene has CDR1 SGDLS and CDR2 YYNGEE. CDR3 length: 15 amino acids. The CDR3 DNA reads as TGTGCCAGCAGCCCGGGGGACTCCGGGTTGCACATTCAGTACTTC. It translates to CASSPGDSGLHIQYF.

With respect to this clone: Different DNA sequences within this sample yield the same CDR3. This chain links TRBV18 with TRBJ1-5, with D possibly TRBD1 on 5 matching bases. The CDR3 has 13 residues. Per the germline V gene, CDR1 is KGHSH and CDR2 is LQKENI. V lost 3 bases to trimming and J lost 3 bases, with 6 bases between them. The CDR3 reads CASSPTVNQPQHF. CDR3 coding DNA: TGTGCCAGCTCACCGACAGTCAATCAGCCCCAGCATTTT.

This clone was detected many times. V usage is TRBV4-3 and J usage is TRBJ2-1; a weak D match, TRBD1 (6 bases). The CDR3 has 16 amino acids. Trimming stripped 4 bases from V and 6 bases from J, with 19 bases between. Per the germline V gene, CDR1 is LGHNA and CDR2 is YSLEER. CDR3 in DNA: TGCGCCAGCAGCCGAAACCAGCAGGGGCTAGCCAATGAGCAGTTCTTC. This translates into CASSRNQQGLANEQFF.

The J gene is TRBJ2-5, the V gene TRBV28, with no clear D. Germline CDR1 reads MDHEN; CDR2 reads SYDVKM. Trimming took 4 bases from V and 1 from J, leaving 4 bases between them. The CDR3 is 12 residues long. The CDR3 coding sequence is TGTGCCAGCAGTTCGAGCCAAGAGACCCAGTACTTC. Protein: CASSSSQETQYF.

The chain employs TRBV29-1 and TRBJ2-5, with D perhaps being TRBD1 or TRBD2 (5 bases each). The CDR3 is 13 residues long. V was trimmed by 4 bases and J by 5 bases, leaving 14 bases between them. In germline, CDR1 is SQVTM, CDR2 ANQGSEA. This CDR3 is CSVAGRLRETQYF. As DNA, the CDR3 is TGCAGCGTTGCGGGACGACTCCGGGAGACCCAGTACTTC.

The V call is TRBV4-3, the J call TRBJ2-5; TRBD2 matches 10 bases. Germline trimming cut 0 bases from V and 5 bases from J; bases unmatched to any gene: 15. The CDR3 is 19 amino acids. Per the germline V gene, CDR1 is LGHNA and CDR2 is YSLEER. The CDR3 DNA reads as TGCGCCAGCAGCCAAGATATGGGCCTAGCGGGGGACGAGGGGGAGACCCAGTACTTC. Residues: CASSQDMGLAGDEGETQYF.

This chain links TRBV15 with TRBJ2-5; a possible D gene is TRBD2 (5 bases). The germline V gene encodes CDR1 LNHNV and CDR2 YYDKDF (reference sequence). There are 13 residues in the CDR3. Between the trimmed V and J ends, which lost 0 bases and 5 bases, there was a span of 7 bases. CDR3: CATSRDRGETQYF. CDR3 in DNA: TGTGCCACCAGCAGAGATCGCGGGGAGACCCAGTACTTC. Complete variable domain (other parts from reference TRBV15 and TRBJ2-5): DAMVIQNPRYQVTQFGKPVTLSCSQTLNHNVMYWYQQKSSQAPKLLFHYYDKDFNNEADTPDNFQSRRPNTSFCFLDIRSPGLGDTAMYLCATSRDRGETQYFGPGTRLLVL.

This chain connects TRBV11-1 to TRBJ2-7; possibly TRBD1 for D (5 bases). Trimming stripped 5 bases from V and 6 bases from J, with 14 bases between. The CDR3 sequence is 13 residues long. CDR1 is SGHAT and CDR2 is FQDESV in the germline V gene (reference sequence). CDR3: CASSTRQSGEQYF. As DNA, the CDR3 is TGTGCCAGCAGCACCCGACAGTCTGGCGAGCAGTACTTC. The full variable domain, completed using reference TRBV11-1 and TRBJ2-7, is EAEVAQSPRYKITEKSQAVAFWCDPISGHATLYWYRQILGQGPELLVQFQDESVVDDSQLPKDRFSAERLKGVDSTLKIQPAELGDSAMYLCASSTRQSGEQYFGPGTRLTVT.

The rearrangement joins TRBV5-1 to TRBJ2-2; D unclear. Trimming removed 1 base from V and 2 bases from J, with 12 bases in between. CDR1 and CDR2 from the germline V gene are SGHRS and YFSETQ. The CDR3 length is 16 residues. CDR3 sequence: CASSLRAGTNTGELFF. The CDR3 DNA reads TGCGCCAGCAGCTTGCGGGCAGGAACTAACACCGGGGAGCTGTTTTTT.

This chain uses TRBV5-5 with TRBJ1-3, with a weak D call TRBD1 (6 bases). V dropped 3 bases and J dropped 6 bases, with 16 bases sitting between them. This CDR3 comprises 15 residues. The germline V gene encodes CDR1 SGHKS and CDR2 YYEKEE (reference sequence). DNA for the CDR3: TGTGCCAGCAGCTCTCCTCAGACAGGTGAAAACACCATATATTTT. Protein product: CASSSPQTGENTIYF. The full variable domain, with the rest looked up from reference TRBV5-5 and TRBJ1-3, is DAGVTQSPTHLIKTRGQQVTLRCSPISGHKSVSWYQQVLGQGPQFIFQYYEKEERGRGNFPDRFSARQFPNYSSELNVNALLLGDSALYLCASSSPQTGENTIYFGEGSWLTVV.

This clone turned up a few times. The genes are TRBV7-9 and TRBJ2-5, with 11 bases matching TRBD2. Germline-derived CDR1 and CDR2 are SEHNR and FQNEAQ (reference sequence). The CDR3 runs to 16 residues. Germline trimming cut 0 bases from V and 4 bases from J; bases unmatched to any gene: 4. The CDR3 spells CASSLAGTSGIETQYF. CDR3 DNA: TGTGCCAGCAGCTTAGCGGGGACTAGCGGAATAGAGACCCAGTACTTC.

Points on this clone: This specimen includes other DNA sequences encoding the same CDR3. The V and J genes are TRBV5-6 and TRBJ2-1, with D possibly being TRBD1 or TRBD2 (6 bases each). This CDR3 spans 15 amino acids. Germline lookup yields CDR1 SGHDT and CDR2 YYEEEE. Trimming shortened V by 2 bases and J by 4 bases, and 13 bases separated the two germline ends. CDR3 protein: CASSFRGLEYNEQFF. The DNA of the CDR3 is TGTGCCAGCAGCTTTCGGGGGCTTGAGTACAATGAGCAGTTCTTC.

The chain carries TRBV6-5 and TRBJ2-7; D gene ambiguous. Trimming removed 2 bases from V and 3 bases from J, with 14 bases in between. CDR1 is MNHEY and CDR2 is SVGAGI in the germline V gene. The CDR3 contains 15 residues. In nucleotides, the CDR3 is TGTGCCAGCAGTTACCAGCCCCAACTGTTCTACGAGCAGTACTTC. Amino acids: CASSYQPQLFYEQYF.

The chain uses TRBV19 and TRBJ1-5; D gene unclear. Trimming removed 3 bases at V and 6 bases at J, with 6 bases between. In germline, CDR1 is LNHDA, CDR2 SQIVND (reference sequence). The CDR3 sequence is 12 residues long. The CDR3 reads CASSILGQPQHF. The CDR3, as DNA: TGTGCCAGTAGTATTCTCGGTCAGCCCCAGCATTTT.

The chain carries TRBV7-3 and TRBJ2-5; D remains unclear. Per germline, CDR1 SGHTA and CDR2 FQGTGA. The CDR3 extends over 14 amino acids. The germline V and J ends were trimmed by 4 bases and 2 bases, with 11 bases remaining between them. The CDR3 bases are TGTGCCAGCAGCTCCCCCGGTAGGCAAGAGACCCAGTACTTC. It is translated as CASSSPGRQETQYF.

V gene TRBV5-1 combines with J gene TRBJ1-3, with TRBD1 identical over 8 bases. Germline V lookup: CDR1 SGHRS, CDR2 YFSETQ. The CDR3 has 13 amino acids. The trim removed 0 bases at V and 8 bases at J, leaving 1 base unmatched. The CDR3 is CASSLGQGHTIYF. CDR3 DNA: TGCGCCAGCAGCTTGGGACAGGGGCACACCATATATTTT.

The chain employs TRBV4-2 and TRBJ2-3; D gene ambiguous. CDR1 and CDR2 (germline): LGHNA, YNFKEQ. The CDR3 has 16 amino acids. Deletions cut 0 bases from V and 1 base from J, with 11 bases between. As DNA, the CDR3 is TGTGCCAGCAGCCAAGATGCAGCAGTTGGCACAGATACGCAGTATTTT. It encodes CASSQDAAVGTDTQYF.

Comment on this clone: Other DNA sequences in this specimen translate into the identical CDR3. V is TRBV14 and J is TRBJ1-1; D uncertain. This CDR3 is built from 14 residues. V shed 2 bases and J shed 3 bases, with 10 bases lying between them. Per the germline V gene, CDR1 is SGHDN and CDR2 is FVKESK. The CDR3 spells CASSQRWGDTEAFF. CDR3 sequence (DNA): TGTGCCAGCAGCCAAAGATGGGGAGACACTGAAGCTTTCTTT.

This chain joins TRBV6-4 and TRBJ2-5; possibly TRBD2 for D (5 bases). The CDR3 is made up of 13 amino acids. The germline V gene encodes CDR1 MRHNA and CDR2 SNTAGT. The germline V and J ends were trimmed by 6 bases and 5 bases, with 13 bases remaining between them. CDR3 nucleotides: TGTGCCAGCAGCCCTGGAGGCCTGGAGACCCAGTACTTC. Translated, it gives CASSPGGLETQYF.